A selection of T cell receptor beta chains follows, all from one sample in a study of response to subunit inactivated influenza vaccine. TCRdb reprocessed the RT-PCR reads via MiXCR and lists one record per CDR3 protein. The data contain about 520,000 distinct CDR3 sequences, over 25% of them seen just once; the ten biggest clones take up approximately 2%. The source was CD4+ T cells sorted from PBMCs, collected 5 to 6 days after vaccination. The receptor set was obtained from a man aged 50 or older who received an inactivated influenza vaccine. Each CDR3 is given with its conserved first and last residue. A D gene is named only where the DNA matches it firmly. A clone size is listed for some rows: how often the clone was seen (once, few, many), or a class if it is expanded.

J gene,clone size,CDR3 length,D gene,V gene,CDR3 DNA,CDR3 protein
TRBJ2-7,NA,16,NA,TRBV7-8,TGTGCCAGCAGCTTATTGACAGGAGCTTTCTCCTACGAGCAGTACTTC,CASSLLTGAFSYEQYF
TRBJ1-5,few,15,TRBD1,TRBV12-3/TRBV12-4,TGTGCCAGCAACCGACAGGGCAACACCAATCAGCCCCAGCATTTT,CASNRQGNTNQPQHF
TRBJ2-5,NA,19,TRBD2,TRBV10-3,TGTGCCATCAGCGCCGGGACGGCTAGACTAGCGGGAGGGGGAAAGACCCAGTACTTC,CAISAGTARLAGGGKTQYF
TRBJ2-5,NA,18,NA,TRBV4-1,TGCGCCAGCAGCCAAGTACCCCGGAGGGTTCTGTACCAAGAGACCCAGTACTTC,CASSQVPRRVLYQETQYF
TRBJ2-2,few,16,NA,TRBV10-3,TGTGCCATCAGTGACGTCGGGGTTGAGCTGACCGGGGAGCTGTTTTTT,CAISDVGVELTGELFF
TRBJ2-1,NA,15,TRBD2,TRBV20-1,TGCAGTGCTAGGCTACTAGCGGGAGGGTTAAATGAGCAGTTCTTC,CSARLLAGGLNEQFF
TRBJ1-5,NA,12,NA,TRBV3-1,TGTGCCAGCAGCCGACACAATCAGCCCCAGCATTTT,CASSRHNQPQHF
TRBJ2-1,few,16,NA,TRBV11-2,TGTGCCAGCACCTTTAAATTAGGGATGCCGTACAATGAGCAGTTCTTC,CASTFKLGMPYNEQFF
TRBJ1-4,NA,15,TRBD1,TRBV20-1,TGCAGTGCTGACGACAGGGGGCGAACTAATGAAAAACTGTTTTTT,CSADDRGRTNEKLFF
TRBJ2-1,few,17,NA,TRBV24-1,TGTGCCACCAGTGACCCCTCCCGGGGGCCCTCCTACAATGAGCAGTTCTTC,CATSDPSRGPSYNEQFF
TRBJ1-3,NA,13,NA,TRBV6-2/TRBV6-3,TGTGCCAGCAATCTATACTCTGGAAACACCATATATTTT,CASNLYSGNTIYF
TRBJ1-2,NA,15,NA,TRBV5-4,TGTGCCAGCAGCTCTCGGATAGGGGAGGTCTATGGCTACACCTTC,CASSSRIGEVYGYTF
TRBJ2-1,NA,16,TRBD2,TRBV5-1,TGCGCCAGCAGCTTGGTTCGAGCGGGGGCATACAATGAGCAGTTCTTC,CASSLVRAGAYNEQFF
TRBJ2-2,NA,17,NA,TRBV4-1,TGCGCCAGCAGCCAAGGAGTTGGGACAAGAAACACCGGGGAGCTGTTTTTT,CASSQGVGTRNTGELFF
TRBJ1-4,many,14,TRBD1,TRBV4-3,TGTGCCAGCAGCCAGGGACAGGGTGGCGAAAAACTGTTTTTT,CASSQGQGGEKLFF
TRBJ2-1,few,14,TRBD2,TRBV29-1,TGCAGCTCACAGGAGGGGCGGGGGGGCAATGAGCAGTTCTTC,CSSQEGRGGNEQFF
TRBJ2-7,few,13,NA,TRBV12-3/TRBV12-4,TGTGCCAGCAGAGACCGATTTTCCTACGAGCAGTACTTC,CASRDRFSYEQYF
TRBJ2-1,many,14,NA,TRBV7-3,TGTGCCAGCAGCATCTCTGGACGGTACAATGAGCAGTTCTTC,CASSISGRYNEQFF
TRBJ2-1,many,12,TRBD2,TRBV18,TGTGCCAGCTCACGGACTAGGGATGAGCAGTTCTTC,CASSRTRDEQFF
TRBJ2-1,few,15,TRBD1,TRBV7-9,TGTGCCAGCAGCTTATCCCGGACAGGTCCGAATGAGCAGTTCTTC,CASSLSRTGPNEQFF
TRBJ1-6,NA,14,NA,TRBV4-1,TGCGCCAGCAGCCAAGTGTTGGTAGATTCACCCCTCCACTTT,CASSQVLVDSPLHF
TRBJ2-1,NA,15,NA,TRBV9,TGTGCCAGCAGCATCGGACAGAGCTCCTACAATGAGCAGTTCTTC,CASSIGQSSYNEQFF
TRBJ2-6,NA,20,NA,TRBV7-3,TGTGCCAGCAGCTTAACGGGACCCCCAGAAGGGGGAGGTAGGGCCAACGTCCTGACTTTC,CASSLTGPPEGGGRANVLTF
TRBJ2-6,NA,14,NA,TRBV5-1,TGCGCCAGCAGCATTTCCTCTGGGGCCAACGTCCTGACTTTC,CASSISSGANVLTF
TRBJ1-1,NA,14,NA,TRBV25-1,TGTGCCAGCACCCCCCCGGGGGCCGGCACTGAAGCTTTCTTT,CASTPPGAGTEAFF
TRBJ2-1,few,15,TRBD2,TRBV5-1,TGCGCCAGCAGCTTGGTGAGCGGGGTTAACAATGAGCAGTTCTTC,CASSLVSGVNNEQFF
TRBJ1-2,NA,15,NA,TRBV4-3,TGCGCCAGCAGCCAAGATCAAGGGCGGGACTATGGCTACACCTTC,CASSQDQGRDYGYTF
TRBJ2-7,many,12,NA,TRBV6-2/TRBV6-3,TGTGCCAGCAGTCAGGACTCCTATGAGCAGTACTTC,CASSQDSYEQYF
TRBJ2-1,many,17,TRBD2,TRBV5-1,TGCGCCAGCAGCGGAGGAGTCACTAGCGGGAGCCCCAATGAGCAGTTCTTC,CASSGGVTSGSPNEQFF
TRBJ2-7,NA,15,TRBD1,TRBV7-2,TGTGCCAGCAGCTCCGGGACAGGGATGCCCTACGAGCAGTACTTC,CASSSGTGMPYEQYF
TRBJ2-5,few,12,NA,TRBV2,TGTGCCAGCAGTGTATTTGGAGAGACCCAGTACTTC,CASSVFGETQYF
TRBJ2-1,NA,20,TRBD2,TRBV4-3,TGCGCCAGCAGCCAAGATCGGCTAGCGGGAGGATTGATACGCTACAATGAGCAGTTCTTC,CASSQDRLAGGLIRYNEQFF
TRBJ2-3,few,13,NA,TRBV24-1,TGTGCCACCAGCCTCCCTTTCACAGATACGCAGTATTTT,CATSLPFTDTQYF
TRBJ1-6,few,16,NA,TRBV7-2,TGTGCCAGCAGCCTCGGACCGCGCTTGTATAATTCACCCCTCCACTTT,CASSLGPRLYNSPLHF
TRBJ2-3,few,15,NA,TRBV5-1,TGCGCCAGCATGACGACGGGGACCCCCACAGATACGCAGTATTTT,CASMTTGTPTDTQYF
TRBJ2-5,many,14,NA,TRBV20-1,TGCAGTGCTAGAGATTCCCAGGGCAGGGAGACCCAGTACTTC,CSARDSQGRETQYF
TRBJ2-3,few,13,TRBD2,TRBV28,TGTGCCACTACCGGGACTAGCGGATATACGCAGTATTTT,CATTGTSGYTQYF
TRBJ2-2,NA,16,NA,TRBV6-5,TGTGCCAGCAGTTACTCGCCCCAGAGGGGGACCGGGGAGCTGTTTTTT,CASSYSPQRGTGELFF
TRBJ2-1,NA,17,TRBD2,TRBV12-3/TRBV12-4,TGTGCCAGCAGTTCCCTCCGTAGCGGGGAATCCTACAATGAGCAGTTCTTC,CASSSLRSGESYNEQFF
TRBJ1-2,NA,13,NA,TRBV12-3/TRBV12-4,TGTGCCAGCAGCGGGCCCGGTGACTATGGCTACACCTTC,CASSGPGDYGYTF
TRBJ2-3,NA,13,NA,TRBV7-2,TGTGCCAGCAGCTCCGGACGGGTGGATACGCAGTATTTT,CASSSGRVDTQYF
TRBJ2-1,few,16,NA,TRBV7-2,TGTGCCAGCAGCCTCGGACCGATTAGCTCCTACAATGAGCAGTTCTTC,CASSLGPISSYNEQFF
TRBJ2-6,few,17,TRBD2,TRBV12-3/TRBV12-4,TGTGCCAGCAGTTTTGGACTAGCGAGCTCTGGGGCCAACGTCCTGACTTTC,CASSFGLASSGANVLTF
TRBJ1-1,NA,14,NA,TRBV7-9,TGTGCCAGCAGCTTTTTACAGGTGAACACTGAAGCTTTCTTT,CASSFLQVNTEAFF
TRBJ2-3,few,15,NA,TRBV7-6,TGTGCCAGCAGCCCGACTAGATCCCTCACAGATACGCAGTATTTT,CASSPTRSLTDTQYF
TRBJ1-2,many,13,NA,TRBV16,TGTGCCAGCAGCCAAGTCCAGGGCTATGGCTACACCTTC,CASSQVQGYGYTF
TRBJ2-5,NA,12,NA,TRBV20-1,TGCAGTGTCCTCAGTAGCCCAGAGACCCAGTACTTC,CSVLSSPETQYF
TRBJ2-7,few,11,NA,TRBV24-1,TGTGCCACCAGTGATAATGGACAGCAGTACTTC,CATSDNGQQYF
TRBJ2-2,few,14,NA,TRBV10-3,TGTGCCATCAGTAAGACTCCAAACACCGGGGAGCTGTTTTTT,CAISKTPNTGELFF
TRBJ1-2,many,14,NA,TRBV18,TGTGCCAGCTCACCCAAGCAGGCATCCTATGGCTACACCTTC,CASSPKQASYGYTF
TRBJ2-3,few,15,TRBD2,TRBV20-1,TGCAGTGCTAGAAAACTAGCGGGAGACACAGATACGCAGTATTTT,CSARKLAGDTDTQYF
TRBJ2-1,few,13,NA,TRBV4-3,TGCGCCAGCAGCCAAGGTGCTATGAATGAGCAGTTCTTC,CASSQGAMNEQFF
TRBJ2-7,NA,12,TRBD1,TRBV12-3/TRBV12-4,TGTGCCAGCAGACAAGGGACAGGGGAGCAGTACTTC,CASRQGTGEQYF
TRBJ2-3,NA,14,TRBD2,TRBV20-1,TGCAGTGCTAGTTTGTGGGGGGGGACAGATACGCAGTATTTT,CSASLWGGTDTQYF
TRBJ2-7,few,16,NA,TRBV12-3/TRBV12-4,TGTGCCAGCAGTCAGGGAAGAGAGACTGGACGCTACGAGCAGTACTTC,CASSQGRETGRYEQYF
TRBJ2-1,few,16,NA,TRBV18,TGTGCCAGCTCACCAATCAGTAGCCAAATCTCCAATGAGCAGTTCTTC,CASSPISSQISNEQFF
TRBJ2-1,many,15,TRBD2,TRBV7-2,TGTGCCAGCAGTCGGGAGGTTGCCTCCTACAATGAGCAGTTCTTC,CASSREVASYNEQFF